The clone carrying this T cell receptor beta chain was seen a single time. What it binds is unknown. Each TCR beta cDNA library carried unique molecular identifiers. T cells numbering about 0.85 to 10 million yielded cDNA molecules that totaled about 500,000. TCRdb recomputed calls from the PCR reads with MiXCR, one row per CDR3 protein. The sample yields hundreds of thousands of distinct CDR3 sequences, approximately 30% seen once. V lost 3 bases to trimming and J lost 8 bases; unmatched junction nucleotides: 7. The germline gives CDR1 KGHDR, CDR2 SFDVKD. The CDR3 has 15 amino acids. The data stem from a study of post-analysis software for immune sequencing data. General study results and limits: TRBV segments more frequent in patients than in controls numbered roughly 5 and included TRBV5-6, TRBV5-1 and TRBV20-1. Pronounced co-clustering by F measure was evident among identically batched samples.

The receptor was derived from a girl aged 5-17 years with multiple sclerosis. The material sequenced was blood. The chain employs TRBV24-1 and TRBJ1-4; TRBD1 matches 8 bases. The CDR3 here is CATSDTGTGQEKLFF. The CDR3 DNA reads TGTGCCACCAGTGATACCGGGACAGGTCAAGAAAAACTGTTTTTT.